This TCR beta chain was captured by sequencing in a study of cytomegalovirus exposure and HLA in healthy donors. Study as a whole: Out of about 180 million T cells, an earlier analysis found roughly 100 million unique TCR beta sequences in total. Points from the study as a whole: Available immune exposure information covered CMV serostatus only.

Notes on this clone: Antigen: not known.

The ends were cut back, 1 base at V and 11 bases at J, with 11 bases in the middle. The CDR3 is made up of 12 amino acids. The germline CDR1 and CDR2 sequences are MGHRA and YSYEKL. PCR was performed using 60 Vbeta and 13 Jbeta primers. Some clones are missing from TCRdb's copy, which holds only in-frame ones; the method was immunoSEQ multiplex PCR. Of tens of thousands of clones in the sample, around three quarters were seen once. The chain recombines TRBV4-1 with TRBJ1-1; D uncertain. Sequenced: PBMCs. This TCR derives from a male donor in good health and CMV-seronegative. The CDR3 DNA follows: TGCGCCAGCAGCCAAGTGAATAAGAGGGCTTTCTTT. This encodes CASSQVNKRAFF.